This is a list of T cell receptor beta chains from one sample in a study of molecular identifiers for immune sequencing clone quantification. TCRdb re-called the PCR reads with MiXCR, one entry per CDR3 protein. The data show nearly 55,000 distinct CDR3 sequences, approximately 34% seen once. The sequenced sample was naive CD8+ T cells from blood, with Jurkat cell RNA spiked in. These receptors all stem from a human donor in good health. Some libraries in this study had Jurkat cell RNA spiked in. Each CDR3 is given with its conserved first and last residue. The order of the fields is J gene, D gene, CDR3 length, V gene, clone size, CDR3 protein, CDR3 DNA. The D gene is left open where the match is weak. Only part of the rows carry a size: once, few, many, or a class if the clone is expanded.

>TRBJ2-7|NA|11|TRBV6-6|many
CASLGDYEQYF
TGTGCCAGTTTAGGGGACTACGAGCAGTACTTC
>TRBJ2-6|TRBD1|15|TRBV5-1|many
CASTTGESGANVLTF
TGCGCCAGCACGACAGGGGAATCGGGGGCCAACGTCCTGACTTTC
>TRBJ1-5|TRBD1|17|TRBV7-8|many
CASSLRQGAYSNQPQHF
TGTGCCAGCAGCTTACGGCAGGGGGCATATAGCAATCAGCCCCAGCATTTT
>TRBJ2-1|NA|15|TRBV7-8|many
CASSLLGRLYNEQFF
TGTGCCAGCAGCCTCCTAGGGCGTCTGTACAATGAGCAGTTCTTC
>TRBJ2-1|NA|17|TRBV16|NA
CASSIHRSRSVSNEQFF
TGTGCCAGCAGCATTCACCGATCTAGATCGGTATCCAATGAGCAGTTCTTC
>TRBJ2-5|NA|15|TRBV14|NA
CASSQEFREKQTQYF
TGTGCCAGCAGCCAAGAGTTTAGGGAAAAACAGACCCAGTACTTC
>TRBJ2-3|TRBD2|16|TRBV18|many
CASSLLAGSPTDTQYF
TGTGCCAGCTCTCTCCTAGCGGGAAGTCCTACAGATACGCAGTATTTT
>TRBJ1-1|NA|12|TRBV28|NA
CATAGGETEAFF
TGTGCCACAGCGGGGGGCGAGACTGAAGCTTTCTTT
>TRBJ2-7|TRBD2|15|TRBV2|many
CASSEVRENTYEQYF
TGTGCCAGCAGTGAAGTGCGGGAGAATACTTACGAGCAGTACTTC
>TRBJ2-1|NA|14|TRBV6-1|few
CASRGVLVIDEQFF
TGTGCCAGCAGGGGCGTCCTGGTAATCGATGAGCAGTTCTTC
>TRBJ2-3|NA|15|TRBV7-6|medium-sized
CASSLGGGRTDTQYF
TGTGCCAGCAGCTTAGGAGGGGGACGCACAGATACGCAGTATTTT
>TRBJ2-7|NA|11|TRBV6-5|few
CASGWGDEQYF
TGTGCCAGCGGGTGGGGGGACGAGCAGTACTTC
>TRBJ2-7|NA|15|TRBV7-2|many
CASSSDSDPGYEQYF
TGTGCCAGCAGCTCCGACAGCGACCCTGGCTACGAGCAGTACTTC
>TRBJ2-4|TRBD2|14|TRBV6-5|few
CASSYGQGGYIQYF
TGTGCCAGCAGTTACGGCCAGGGAGGGTACATTCAGTACTTC
>TRBJ2-1|TRBD2|17|TRBV27|few
CASSFFGLAGGLGEQFF
TGTGCCAGCAGTTTCTTCGGACTAGCGGGAGGGTTGGGAGAGCAGTTCTTC
>TRBJ2-7|TRBD2|14|TRBV28|few
CASRASGAIYEQYF
TGTGCCAGCAGGGCTAGCGGGGCAATCTACGAGCAGTACTTC
>TRBJ1-5|NA|14|TRBV6-2/TRBV6-3|few
CASSLGLVDQPQHF
TGTGCCAGCAGTCTGGGTTTAGTGGATCAGCCCCAGCATTTT
>TRBJ1-1|NA|15|TRBV7-9|NA
CASSPINRPHTEAFF
TGTGCCAGCAGCCCCATTAACAGGCCCCACACTGAAGCTTTCTTT
>TRBJ2-7|TRBD2|14|TRBV28|medium-sized
CASSYGLAAYEQYF
TGTGCCAGCAGTTATGGACTAGCGGCCTACGAGCAGTACTTC
>TRBJ1-3|NA|12|TRBV7-6|few
CASSPTGNTIYF
TGTGCCAGCAGCCCGACAGGAAACACCATATATTTT
>TRBJ1-5|NA|18|TRBV20-1|NA
CSAKLYRDPAVSNQPQHF
TGCAGTGCCAAGTTGTACAGGGACCCAGCGGTTAGCAATCAGCCCCAGCATTTT
>TRBJ2-1|NA|15|TRBV4-3|few
CASSQPTGVTNEQFF
TGCGCCAGCAGCCAACCAACGGGAGTAACCAATGAGCAGTTCTTC
>TRBJ2-5|NA|13|TRBV7-9|many
CASSGKGEETQYF
TGTGCCAGCAGCGGGAAAGGGGAAGAGACCCAGTACTTC
>TRBJ1-1|NA|13|TRBV28|medium-sized
CASSFRLNTEAFF
TGTGCCAGCAGTTTTCGGCTGAACACTGAAGCTTTCTTT
>TRBJ2-7|NA|11|TRBV13|many
CATKSTYEQYF
TGTGCCACGAAGAGCACCTACGAGCAGTACTTC
>TRBJ2-2|TRBD1|14|TRBV6-1|NA
CASVETGRAGELFF
TGTGCCAGCGTGGAGACAGGGCGGGCCGGGGAGCTGTTTTTT
>TRBJ2-7|NA|16|TRBV4-3|NA
CASSQDNDPWGYEQYF
TGCGCCAGCAGCCAAGATAACGACCCTTGGGGCTACGAGCAGTACTTC
>TRBJ2-3|NA|13|TRBV7-6|many
CASSLGGADTQYF
TGTGCCAGCAGCTTAGGCGGGGCAGATACGCAGTATTTT
>TRBJ1-5|NA|14|TRBV4-3|NA
CASSQEGVDQPQHF
TGCGCCAGCAGCCAAGAAGGGGTCGATCAGCCCCAGCATTTT
>TRBJ2-5|TRBD2|15|TRBV19|NA
CASSPQERGQETQYF
TGTGCCAGTAGTCCCCAAGAGCGGGGCCAAGAGACCCAGTACTTC
>TRBJ2-3|TRBD2|14|TRBV9|many
CASSGTSGRNTQYF
TGTGCCAGCAGCGGAACTAGCGGGAGAAATACGCAGTATTTT
>TRBJ2-7|NA|14|TRBV6-1|once
CASTGLLSSYEQYF
TGTGCCAGCACCGGACTACTGAGCTCCTACGAGCAGTACTTC
>TRBJ1-1|NA|14|TRBV5-8|many
CASSPFTVSSEAFF
TGTGCCAGCAGCCCATTCACAGTAAGCTCTGAAGCTTTCTTT
>TRBJ2-3|NA|15|TRBV6-5|NA
CASSWDFGSTDTQYF
TGTGCCAGCAGTTGGGACTTCGGGTCCACAGATACGCAGTATTTT
>TRBJ2-7|TRBD1|15|TRBV14|medium-sized
CASSHPGQGRLEQYF
TGTGCCAGCAGCCACCCGGGACAGGGCCGCCTCGAGCAGTACTTC
>TRBJ1-1|NA|13|TRBV28|many
CASSLAGRPEAFF
TGTGCCAGCAGTTTGGCAGGGAGACCTGAAGCTTTCTTT
>TRBJ1-1|NA|13|TRBV28|many
CASSFTENTEAFF
TGTGCCAGCAGTTTCACGGAGAACACTGAAGCTTTCTTT
>TRBJ2-2|NA|14|TRBV9|once
CASSASGGTGDLFF
TGTGCCAGCAGCGCCTCGGGCGGCACCGGGGATCTGTTTTTT
>TRBJ2-3|NA|17|TRBV27|NA
CASSLFPLTTSTDTQYF
TGTGCCAGCAGTTTATTTCCCCTGACTACCTCCACAGATACGCAGTATTTT
>TRBJ1-5|NA|15|TRBV28|many
CASSLVGLDNQPQHF
TGTGCCAGCAGTTTAGTTGGGCTGGACAATCAGCCCCAGCATTTT
>TRBJ2-1|TRBD2|15|TRBV7-7|many
CASSPGGEIYNEQFF
TGTGCCAGCAGCCCGGGGGGGGAGATCTACAATGAGCAGTTCTTC
>TRBJ2-1|TRBD2|14|TRBV19|NA
CARSMGGRAGEQFF
TGTGCCAGAAGTATGGGCGGGAGGGCCGGTGAGCAGTTCTTC
>TRBJ2-7|NA|17|TRBV4-1|NA
CASSQARNTGYPNEQNF
TGCGCCAGCAGCCAAGCCCGAAACACAGGGTACCCCAACGAGCAGAACTTC
>TRBJ1-1|TRBD1|16|TRBV28|many
CASSLWGQGTHTEAFF
TGTGCCAGCAGTTTATGGGGACAGGGAACCCACACTGAAGCTTTCTTT
>TRBJ1-5|NA|14|TRBV4-1|NA
CASSQNRGNQPQHF
TGCGCCAGCAGCCAGAACCGGGGAAATCAGCCCCAGCATTTT